These 16 T cell receptor beta chains were all obtained from the same sample, sequenced in a study of shared clonotypes between healthy human individuals. The protocol was immunoSEQ multiplex PCR, while the TCRdb copy is restricted to in-frame clones and leaves out a portion. The repertoire holds approximately 1.5 million clones, with roughly 98% as singletons. Sequencing was carried out using naive CD4+ T cells sorted from blood. Described subset: CD45RA+ positively selected. These receptor sequences come from a man aged 25 to 40 in good health.

This clone occurred once. Here the CDR3 reads CASSYSVDTQYF. The DNA for the CDR3 is TGTGCCAGCAGTTACTCTGTAGATACGCAGTATTTT. J is TRBJ2-3 and V is TRBV6-6; D not resolved. The CDR3 extends over 12 amino acids. V was pared by 0 bases and J by 5 bases, with 3 bases between. Germline V gene sequence: CDR1 MNHNY, CDR2 SVGAGI (reference sequence).

The V gene is TRBV2, the J gene TRBJ1-3, with 8 positions matching TRBD1. CDR1 SNHLY and CDR2 FYNNEI come from the germline V gene. The CDR3 loop spans 14 amino acids. With 4 bases clipped from V and 8 bases from J, the junction kept 7 bases outside the gene matches. CDR3 residues: CASSVGQAVDTIYF. CDR3 nucleotides: TGTGCCAGCAGTGTGGGACAGGCTGTGGACACCATATATTTT.

The V gene is TRBV2, the J gene TRBJ2-7; the match to TRBD1 covers 12 bases. Trimming at V came to 5 bases and at J to 5 bases, leaving 19 bases not matched to a gene. The V gene's germline CDR1 is SNHLY and CDR2 FYNNEI. This CDR3 spans 19 amino acids. The DNA of the CDR3 is TGTGCCAGCAGTTTCGACGCGCCGCCCCGGGACAGGGGGCTCCACGAGCAGTACTTC. It is translated as CASSFDAPPRDRGLHEQYF.

The chain couples TRBV2 to TRBJ2-7, with TRBD2 matching 9 bases. From germline, CDR1 is SNHLY and CDR2 FYNNEI. This CDR3 has 15 residues. Trimming cost V 6 bases and J 1 base; bases outside gene matches: 7. This chain's CDR3 is CASRGLAGRSYEQYF. The CDR3 DNA follows: TGTGCCAGCAGGGGTCTAGCGGGAAGGTCCTACGAGCAGTACTTC. Variable domain in full (rest from reference TRBV2 and TRBJ2-7): EPEVTQTPSHQVTQMGQEVILRCVPISNHLYFYWYRQILGQKVEFLVSFYNNEISEKSEIFDDQFSVERPDGSNFTLKIRSTKLEDSAMYFCASRGLAGRSYEQYFGPGTRLTVT.

V gene TRBV9 combines with J gene TRBJ2-1; D remains ambiguous. Germline V lookup: CDR1 SGDLS, CDR2 YYNGEE. This CDR3 is built from 17 residues. Trimming cost V 1 base and J 3 bases, with 17 bases left between them. The DNA for the CDR3 is TGTGCCAGCAGCGTAAAACCAGGACGGACCATCTACAATGAGCAGTTCTTC. Translated: CASSVKPGRTIYNEQFF.

The chain joins TRBV18 to TRBJ2-7; 9 positions match TRBD1. Trimming cost V 0 bases and J 8 bases; bases outside gene matches: 2. Looked up from germline, CDR1 is KGHSH and CDR2 is LQKENI. The CDR3 runs to 13 residues. Here the CDR3 DNA reads TGTGCCAGCTCACCACCGGGACAGGGACAGCAGTACTTC. This gives the protein CASSPPGQGQQYF.

Worth noting for this clone: Additional DNA sequences in this sample encode the identical CDR3. V usage is TRBV9 and J usage is TRBJ2-5; TRBD2 agrees at 7 bases. Germline V lookup: CDR1 SGDLS, CDR2 YYNGEE. The CDR3 consists of 13 residues. The V and J ends lost 3 bases and 4 bases, in that order; junction bases with no gene match: 3. The DNA for the CDR3 is TGTGCCAGCAGCGCCAGCGGGATAGAGACCCAGTACTTC. Its protein product is CASSASGIETQYF.

This sequence joins TRBV28 and TRBJ2-5; no firm D call. Germline V gene data show CDR1 as MDHEN and CDR2 as SYDVKM. The CDR3 is 13 residues long. V lost 1 base and J lost 1, with 4 bases in between. CDR3 region: CASSLFSQETQYF. Here the CDR3 DNA reads TGTGCCAGCAGTTTATTCAGCCAAGAGACCCAGTACTTC.

The V call is TRBV9, the J call TRBJ2-3, with D possibly being TRBD2 (5 bases). CDR3 length equals 15 residues. V was trimmed by 0 bases and J by 0 bases, leaving 8 bases between them. Looked up from germline, CDR1 is SGDLS and CDR2 is YYNGEE. The CDR3 region is CASSVVGLSTDTQYF. CDR3 coding DNA: TGTGCCAGCAGCGTAGTTGGACTGAGCACAGATACGCAGTATTTT.

The CDR3 loop is CASSDPGTVQETQYF. The CDR3 nucleotides read TGTGCCAGCAGTGACCCGGGGACAGTCCAAGAGACCCAGTACTTC. The V and J genes are TRBV2 and TRBJ2-5; TRBD1 agrees at 7 bases. The CDR3 covers 15 residues. Trimming at V came to 3 bases and at J to 1 base, leaving 5 bases not matched to a gene. Germline assignment: CDR1 SNHLY and CDR2 FYNNEI.

The sample holds one count of this clone. The V call is TRBV4-2, the J call TRBJ2-1; 8 bases align to TRBD1. Per germline, CDR1 LGHNA and CDR2 YNFKEQ. The CDR3 length is 17 residues. V gave up 2 bases and J gave up 1 base; unmatched junction bases: 7. The CDR3 loop reads CASSQPGQGGSYNEQFF. The CDR3 coding sequence is TGTGCCAGCAGCCAACCCGGACAGGGAGGATCCTACAATGAGCAGTTCTTC.

This clone was recorded once. The chain employs TRBV27 and TRBJ2-4; maybe TRBD2 (5 bases). CDR1 and CDR2 from the germline V gene are MNHEY and SMNVEV (reference sequence). CDR3 size: 15 residues. The V end lost 1 base, the J end lost 0 bases, and 7 bases lay between the germline ends. CDR3 DNA sequence: TGTGCCAGCAGTTTATTCGGACTAGCCAAAAACATTCAGTACTTC. This sequence encodes CASSLFGLAKNIQYF.

The table lists this clone with a count of one. The V and J genes are TRBV18 and TRBJ1-1, with 8 bases aligning to TRBD1. The CDR3 is 14 residues long. CDR1 is KGHSH and CDR2 is LQKENI in the germline V gene. V lost 3 bases, J lost 8 bases, and 8 bases stayed unmatched. DNA for the CDR3: TGTGCCAGCTCACCGGGACAGGTAAATACGGAAGCTTTCTTT. Translated, it gives CASSPGQVNTEAFF.

The chain combines TRBV6-1 with TRBJ2-7, with D maybe TRBD2 (5 bases). With 4 bases removed from V and 3 bases from J, the gap between germline ends came to 28 bases. This CDR3 spans 19 amino acids. Germline V gene lookup returns CDR1 MNHNS and CDR2 SASEGT. CDR3 amino acids: CASSGRLANRRLGNYEQYF. In DNA form, the CDR3 reads TGTGCCAGCAGTGGCCGGCTAGCAAATCGACGTCTCGGAAACTACGAGCAGTACTTC.

The chain carries TRBV25-1 and TRBJ2-7; D might be TRBD2 (6 bases). The germline V and J ends were trimmed by 3 bases and 0 bases, with 9 bases remaining between them. The CDR3 has 14 amino acids. Germline V gene lookup returns CDR1 MGHDK and CDR2 SYGVNS. DNA of the CDR3: TGTGCCAGCAGTGACGCGGGGCCCTCCTACGAGCAGTACTTC. Translating gives CASSDAGPSYEQYF.

The J gene is TRBJ1-5, the V gene TRBV28; D is unclear. With 6 bases removed from V and 3 bases from J, the gap between germline ends came to 9 bases. CDR3 size: 13 residues. Germline loops: CDR1 MDHEN, CDR2 SYDVKM. The CDR3 DNA follows: TGTGCCAGCAGGTCACCGCCCAATCAGCCCCAGCATTTT. Amino acid sequence: CASRSPPNQPQHF.